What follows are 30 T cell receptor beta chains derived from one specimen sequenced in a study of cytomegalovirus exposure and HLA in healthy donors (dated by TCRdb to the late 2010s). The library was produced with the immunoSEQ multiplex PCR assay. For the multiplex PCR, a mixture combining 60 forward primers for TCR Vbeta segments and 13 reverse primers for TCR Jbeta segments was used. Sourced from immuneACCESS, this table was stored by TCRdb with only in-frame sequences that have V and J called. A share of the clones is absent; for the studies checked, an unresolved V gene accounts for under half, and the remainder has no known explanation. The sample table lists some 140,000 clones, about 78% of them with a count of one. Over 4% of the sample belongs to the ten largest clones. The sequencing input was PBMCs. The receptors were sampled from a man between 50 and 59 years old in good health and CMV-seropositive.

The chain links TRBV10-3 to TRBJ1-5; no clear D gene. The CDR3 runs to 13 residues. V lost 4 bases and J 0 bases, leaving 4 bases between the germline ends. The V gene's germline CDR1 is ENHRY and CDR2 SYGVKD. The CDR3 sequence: CAISGYSNQPQHF. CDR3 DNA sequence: TGTGCCATCAGTGGTTATAGCAATCAGCCCCAGCATTTT.

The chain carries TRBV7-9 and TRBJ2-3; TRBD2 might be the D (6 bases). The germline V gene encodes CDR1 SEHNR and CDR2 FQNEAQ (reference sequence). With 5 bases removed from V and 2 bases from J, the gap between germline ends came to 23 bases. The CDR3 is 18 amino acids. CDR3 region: CASSKTLRGAGYTDTQYF. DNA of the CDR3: TGTGCCAGCAGCAAGACCCTCCGCGGCGCGGGGTACACAGATACGCAGTATTTT.

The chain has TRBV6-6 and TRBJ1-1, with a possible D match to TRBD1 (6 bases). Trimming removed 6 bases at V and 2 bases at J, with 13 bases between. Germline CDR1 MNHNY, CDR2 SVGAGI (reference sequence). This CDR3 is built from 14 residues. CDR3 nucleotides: TGTGCCAGCAGCCTTGGACAGAGAAACACTGAAGCTTTCTTT. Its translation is CASSLGQRNTEAFF.

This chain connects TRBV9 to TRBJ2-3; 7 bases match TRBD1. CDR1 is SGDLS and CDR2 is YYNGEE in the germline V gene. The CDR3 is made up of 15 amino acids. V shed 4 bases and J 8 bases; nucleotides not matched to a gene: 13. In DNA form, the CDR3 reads TGTGCCAGCAGCTCTCGACAGGGAGTAGGAGTTACGCAGTATTTT. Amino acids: CASSSRQGVGVTQYF.

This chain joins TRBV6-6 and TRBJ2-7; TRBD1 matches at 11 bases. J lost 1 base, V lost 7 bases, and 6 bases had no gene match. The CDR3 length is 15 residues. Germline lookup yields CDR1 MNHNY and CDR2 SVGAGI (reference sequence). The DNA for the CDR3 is TGTGCCAGCAATCCGGACAGGGGGCAATCCTACGAGCAGTACTTC. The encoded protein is CASNPDRGQSYEQYF.

For the CDR3, the DNA is TGTGCCAGCTCACCTGGACTAGCGGGGGCTTCACCCTACAATGAGCAGTTCTTC. It yields the protein CASSPGLAGASPYNEQFF. The V and J genes are TRBV18 and TRBJ2-1; 13 bases are shared with TRBD2. V lost 3 bases to trimming and J lost 2 bases; unmatched junction nucleotides: 7. Germline V gene sequence: CDR1 KGHSH, CDR2 LQKENI. The CDR3 is made up of 18 amino acids.

CDR3 sequence: CATNNLGGVTDTQYF. The CDR3 bases are TGTGCCACCAACAATTTGGGCGGGGTGACAGATACGCAGTATTTT. The chain joins TRBV7-9 to TRBJ2-3, with D possibly matching TRBD2 (6 bases). The germline V gene encodes CDR1 SEHNR and CDR2 FQNEAQ (reference sequence). Between the trimmed V and J ends, which lost 10 bases and 3 bases, there was a span of 20 bases. CDR3 size: 15 residues.

As DNA, the CDR3 is TGTGCCAGCAGTTACTCGAACAGGGACTATGGCTACACCTTC. Its translation is CASSYSNRDYGYTF. J is TRBJ1-2 and V is TRBV6-6; weak D call: TRBD1 (6 bases). Germline loops: CDR1 MNHNY, CDR2 SVGAGI (reference sequence). V was cut by 0 bases and J by 3 bases, with 8 bases left in between. This CDR3 region has 14 residues.

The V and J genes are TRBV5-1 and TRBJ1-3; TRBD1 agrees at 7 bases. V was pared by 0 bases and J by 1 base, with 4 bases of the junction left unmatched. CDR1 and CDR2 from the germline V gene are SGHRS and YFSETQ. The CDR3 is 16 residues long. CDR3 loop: CASSLDATGSGNTIYF. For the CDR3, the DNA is TGCGCCAGCAGCTTGGACGCGACAGGGTCTGGAAACACCATATATTTT.

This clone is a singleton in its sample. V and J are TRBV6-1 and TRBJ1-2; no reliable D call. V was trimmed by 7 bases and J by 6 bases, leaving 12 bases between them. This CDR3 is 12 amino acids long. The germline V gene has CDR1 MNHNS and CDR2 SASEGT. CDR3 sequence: CASNPRRDGYTF. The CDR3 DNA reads TGTGCCAGCAACCCCCGGCGGGATGGCTACACCTTC.

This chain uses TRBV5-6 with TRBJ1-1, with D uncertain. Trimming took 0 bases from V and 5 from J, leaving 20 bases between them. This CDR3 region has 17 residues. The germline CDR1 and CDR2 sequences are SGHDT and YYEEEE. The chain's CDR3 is CASSLGVGSLGGTEAFF. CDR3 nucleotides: TGTGCCAGCAGCTTGGGCGTCGGGTCCCTGGGAGGAACTGAAGCTTTCTTT.

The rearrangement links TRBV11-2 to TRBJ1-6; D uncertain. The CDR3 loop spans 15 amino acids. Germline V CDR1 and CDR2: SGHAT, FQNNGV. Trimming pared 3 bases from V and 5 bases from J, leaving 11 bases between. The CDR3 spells CASSFEPGDNSPLHF. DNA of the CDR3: TGTGCCAGCAGCTTTGAACCGGGAGATAATTCACCCCTCCACTTT.

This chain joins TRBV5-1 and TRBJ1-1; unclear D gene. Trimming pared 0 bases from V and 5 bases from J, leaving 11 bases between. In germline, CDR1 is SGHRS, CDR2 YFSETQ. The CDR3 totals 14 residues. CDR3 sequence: CASSLDVRGTEAFF. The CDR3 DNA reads TGCGCCAGCAGCTTGGACGTACGGGGTACTGAAGCTTTCTTT.

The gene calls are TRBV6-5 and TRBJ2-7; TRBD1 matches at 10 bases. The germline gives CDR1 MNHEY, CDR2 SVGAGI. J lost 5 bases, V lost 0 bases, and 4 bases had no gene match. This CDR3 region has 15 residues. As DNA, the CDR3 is TGTGCCAGCAGTTACTCGGGGACAGGGGTGGACGAGCAGTACTTC. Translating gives CASSYSGTGVDEQYF.

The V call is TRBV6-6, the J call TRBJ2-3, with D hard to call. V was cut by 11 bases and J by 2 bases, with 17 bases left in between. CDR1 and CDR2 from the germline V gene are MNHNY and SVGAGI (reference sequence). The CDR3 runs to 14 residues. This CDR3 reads CAGSGRRDTDTQYF. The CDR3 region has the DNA TGTGCCGGTTCGGGTAGGCGAGACACAGATACGCAGTATTTT.

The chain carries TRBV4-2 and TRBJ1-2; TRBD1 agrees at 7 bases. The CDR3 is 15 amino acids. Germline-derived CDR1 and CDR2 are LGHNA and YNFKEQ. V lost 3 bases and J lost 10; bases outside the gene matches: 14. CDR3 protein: CASSQPSGQPSDYTF. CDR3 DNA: TGTGCCAGCAGCCAGCCATCGGGACAGCCAAGCGACTACACCTTC.

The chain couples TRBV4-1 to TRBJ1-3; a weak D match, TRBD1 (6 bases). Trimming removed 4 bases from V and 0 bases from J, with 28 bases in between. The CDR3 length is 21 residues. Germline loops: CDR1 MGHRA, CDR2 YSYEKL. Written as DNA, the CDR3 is TGCGCCAGCAGCCCAGGGGTATTCGGTTTGGGCCAGGGTTTCTCTGGAAACACCATATATTTT. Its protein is CASSPGVFGLGQGFSGNTIYF.

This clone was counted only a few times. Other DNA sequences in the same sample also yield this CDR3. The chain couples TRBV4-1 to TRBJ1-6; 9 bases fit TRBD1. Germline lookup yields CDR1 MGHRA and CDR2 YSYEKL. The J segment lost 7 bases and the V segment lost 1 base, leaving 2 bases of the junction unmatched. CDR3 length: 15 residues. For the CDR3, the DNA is TGCGCCAGCAGCCAAGTGGGGACAGGGAATTCACCCCTCCACTTT. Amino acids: CASSQVGTGNSPLHF.

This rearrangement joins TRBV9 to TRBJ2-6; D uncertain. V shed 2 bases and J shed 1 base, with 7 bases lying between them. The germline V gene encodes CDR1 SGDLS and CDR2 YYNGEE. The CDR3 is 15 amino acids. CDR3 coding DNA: TGTGCCAGCAGCGTTCAGGCATCTGGGGCCAACGTCCTGACTTTC. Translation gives CASSVQASGANVLTF. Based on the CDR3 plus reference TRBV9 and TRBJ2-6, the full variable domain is DSGVTQTPKHLITATGQRVTLRCSPRSGDLSVYWYQQSLDQGLQFLIQYYNGEERAKGNILERFSAQQFPDLHSELNLSSLELGDSALYFCASSVQASGANVLTFGAGSRLTVL.

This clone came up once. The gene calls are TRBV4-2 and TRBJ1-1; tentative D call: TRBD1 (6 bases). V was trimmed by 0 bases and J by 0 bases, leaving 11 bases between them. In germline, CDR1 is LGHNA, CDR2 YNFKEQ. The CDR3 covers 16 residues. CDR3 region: CASSQEGGNVNTEAFF. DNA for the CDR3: TGTGCCAGCAGCCAAGAAGGGGGAAACGTGAACACTGAAGCTTTCTTT.

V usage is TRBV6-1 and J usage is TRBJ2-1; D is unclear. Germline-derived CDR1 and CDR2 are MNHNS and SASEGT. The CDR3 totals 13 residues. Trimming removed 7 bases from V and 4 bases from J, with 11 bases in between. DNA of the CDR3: TGTGCCAGCACTTCCCGGGTATACAATGAGCAGTTCTTC. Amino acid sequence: CASTSRVYNEQFF.

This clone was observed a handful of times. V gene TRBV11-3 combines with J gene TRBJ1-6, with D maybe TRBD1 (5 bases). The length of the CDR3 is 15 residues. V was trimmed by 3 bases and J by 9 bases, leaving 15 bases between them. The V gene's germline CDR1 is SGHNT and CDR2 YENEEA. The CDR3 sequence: CASSFWGAGGSPLHF. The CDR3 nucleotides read TGTGCCAGCAGCTTTTGGGGAGCCGGGGGTTCACCCCTCCACTTT.

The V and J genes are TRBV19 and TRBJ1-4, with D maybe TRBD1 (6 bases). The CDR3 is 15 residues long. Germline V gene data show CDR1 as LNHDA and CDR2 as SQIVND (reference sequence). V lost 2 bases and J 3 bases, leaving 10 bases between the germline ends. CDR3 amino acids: CASSITGPANEKLFF. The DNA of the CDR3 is TGTGCCAGTAGTATAACAGGGCCAGCTAATGAAAAACTGTTTTTT.

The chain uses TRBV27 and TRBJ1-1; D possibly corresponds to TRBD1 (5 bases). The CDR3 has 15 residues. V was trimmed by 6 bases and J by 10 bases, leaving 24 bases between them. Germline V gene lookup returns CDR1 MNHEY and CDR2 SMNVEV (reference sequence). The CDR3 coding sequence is TGTGCCAGCAGCGCCCCCGGGATCCGCTCGGGGGGAGCTTTCTTT. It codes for CASSAPGIRSGGAFF.

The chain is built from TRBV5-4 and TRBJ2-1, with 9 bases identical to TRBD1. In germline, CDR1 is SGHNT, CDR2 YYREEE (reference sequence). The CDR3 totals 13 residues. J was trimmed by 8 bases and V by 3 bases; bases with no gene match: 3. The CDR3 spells CASSWDRVDEQFF. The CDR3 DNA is TGTGCCAGCAGCTGGGACAGGGTGGATGAGCAGTTCTTC.

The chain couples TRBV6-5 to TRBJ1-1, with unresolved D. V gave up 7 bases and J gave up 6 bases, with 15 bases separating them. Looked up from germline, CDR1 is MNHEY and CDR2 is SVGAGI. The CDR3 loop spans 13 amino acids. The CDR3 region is CASMKGGRSEAFF. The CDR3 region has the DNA TGTGCCAGCATGAAGGGAGGTAGGTCTGAAGCTTTCTTT.

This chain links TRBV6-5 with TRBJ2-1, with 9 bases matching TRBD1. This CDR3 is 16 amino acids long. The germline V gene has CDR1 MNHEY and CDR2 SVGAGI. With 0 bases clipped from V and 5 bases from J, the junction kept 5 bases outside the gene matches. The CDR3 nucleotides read TGTGCCAGCAGTTACTCCCGGGACAGGGTAAACAATGAGCAGTTCTTC. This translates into CASSYSRDRVNNEQFF.

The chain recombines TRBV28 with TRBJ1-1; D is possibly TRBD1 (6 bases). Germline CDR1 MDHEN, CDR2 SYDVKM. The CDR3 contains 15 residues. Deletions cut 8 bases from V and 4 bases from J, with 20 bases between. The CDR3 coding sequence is TGTGCCAGCGGTCCCACAGGGAGTGGACGCACTGAAGCTTTCTTT. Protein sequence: CASGPTGSGRTEAFF.

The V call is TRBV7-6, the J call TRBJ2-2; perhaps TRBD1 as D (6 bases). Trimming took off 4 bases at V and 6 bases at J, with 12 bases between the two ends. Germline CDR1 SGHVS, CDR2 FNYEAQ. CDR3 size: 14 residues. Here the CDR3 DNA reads TGTGCCAGCAGCTCAGAGCAGGGGCCCGGGGAGCTGTTTTTT. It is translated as CASSSEQGPGELFF.

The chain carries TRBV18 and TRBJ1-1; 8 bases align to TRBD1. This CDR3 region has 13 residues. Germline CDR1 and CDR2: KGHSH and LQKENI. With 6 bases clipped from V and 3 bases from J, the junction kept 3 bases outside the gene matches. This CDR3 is CASSMTGDTEAFF. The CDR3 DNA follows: TGTGCCAGCTCTATGACAGGGGACACTGAAGCTTTCTTT.